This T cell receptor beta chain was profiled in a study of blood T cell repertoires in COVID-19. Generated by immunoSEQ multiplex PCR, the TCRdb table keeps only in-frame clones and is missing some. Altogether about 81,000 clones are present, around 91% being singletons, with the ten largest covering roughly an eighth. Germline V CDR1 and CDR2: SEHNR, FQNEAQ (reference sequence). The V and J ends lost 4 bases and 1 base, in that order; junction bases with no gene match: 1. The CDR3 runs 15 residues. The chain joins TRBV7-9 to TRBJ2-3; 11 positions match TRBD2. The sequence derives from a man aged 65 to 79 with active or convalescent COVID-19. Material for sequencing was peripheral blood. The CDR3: CASSSTSGGTDTQYF. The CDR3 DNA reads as TGTGCCAGCAGCTCGACTAGCGGGGGCACAGATACGCAGTATTTT.